Listed here is a single TCR beta chain. What it recognizes is unknown. The data were taken from a study of T cell responses to AZD1222 COVID-19 vaccine. Across the study: Timing groups of about 4 and about 12 weeks for second doses were pooled. Study observations and caveats: Reports say nearly half of spike-specific TCRs go after unmutated variant regions. Spike as a whole was targeted by vaccine-associated CD4 TCRs, dominant at 160-218 and 743-854. Spike-specific TCR breadth and depth went up after people got two AZD1222 doses.

Using immunoSEQ multiplex PCR, the repertoire was profiled, and TCRdb retains in-frame clones only, with some absent. The sample has 100,000 to 150,000 clones; around 90% are singletons. This CDR3 spans 19 amino acids. From germline, CDR1 is MGHRA and CDR2 YSYEKL. V lost 0 bases and J 5 bases, leaving 25 bases between the germline ends. V usage is TRBV4-1 and J usage is TRBJ1-2; possibly TRBD1 for D (6 bases). This receptor was taken from an adult in good health. Sequenced material: peripheral blood, taken on day 0 of AZD1222 vaccination. CDR3 region: CASSQEAGGPPVPVYGYTF. The CDR3 coding sequence is TGCGCCAGCAGCCAAGAGGCTGGGGGCCCACCCGTGCCCGTATATGGCTACACCTTC.